Below, one T cell receptor (beta chain) is given with its context. Other nucleotide sequences from this sample produce the same CDR3. Germline CDR1 MDHEN, CDR2 SYDVKM. V shed 5 bases and J 2 bases; nucleotides not matched to a gene: 8. The CDR3 totals 16 residues. The data are from a study of shared clonotypes between healthy human individuals. Genomic DNA belonging to each subset was distributed in equal measure over several immunoSEQ plates. Method: immunoSEQ multiplex PCR; TCRdb's copy keeps in-frame clones and lacks some. Of about 2.3 million clones listed, more than 80% were seen once; the top ten hold about 0.41%.

The sequence came from a young man in good health. Some clones in this sample may be carry-over from other donors' samples. Sequenced material: naive CD4+ T cells from PBMCs. Subset given: CD45RA+ positively selected. The genes are TRBV28 and TRBJ1-5; 8 bases fit TRBD1. The CDR3 region is CASSLYRGGGNQPQHF. The CDR3, as DNA: TGTGCCAGCAGTCTCTACAGGGGGGGAGGCAATCAGCCCCAGCATTTT.